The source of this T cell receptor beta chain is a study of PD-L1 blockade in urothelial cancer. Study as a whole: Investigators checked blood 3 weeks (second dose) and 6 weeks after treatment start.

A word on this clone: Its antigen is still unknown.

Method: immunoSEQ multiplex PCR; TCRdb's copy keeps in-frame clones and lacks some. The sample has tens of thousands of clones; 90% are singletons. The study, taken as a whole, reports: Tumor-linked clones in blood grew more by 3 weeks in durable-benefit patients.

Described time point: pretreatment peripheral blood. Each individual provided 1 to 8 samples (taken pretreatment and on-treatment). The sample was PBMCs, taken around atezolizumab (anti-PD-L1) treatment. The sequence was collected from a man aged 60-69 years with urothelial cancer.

CDR3 DNA: TGTGCCAGCAGCCCAAGCGTCCTCACAGATACGCAGTATTTT. It specifies CASSPSVLTDTQYF. This sequence joins TRBV5-6 and TRBJ2-3; D gene uncertain. The V and J ends lost 4 bases and 2 bases respectively, with 11 bases between them. Germline lookup yields CDR1 SGHDT and CDR2 YYEEEE. CDR3 length equals 14 residues.